This T cell receptor beta chain was obtained from a study of shared clonotypes between healthy human individuals. This clone came up a few times. The antigen is undetermined. This table comes from immunoSEQ multiplex PCR, and its TCRdb copy is limited to in-frame clones, with some not included. Of just over 2,000,000 clones in the sample, approximately 94% were seen once. Naive CD8 isolation took CD45RO-negative cells positively selected for CCR7 and excluded terminally differentiated effector memory CD45RA+ cells. Study observations and caveats: The represented genetic and exposure-history diversity was limited by the small number of donors. Clonotype sharing among the donors was expected to vary with sequencing depth. Despite large depth, rarefaction showed incomplete sorted-subset sequencing. Lower generation probabilities were found for non-shared clonotypes than for those shared by all four donors.

V lost 2 bases and J lost 5; bases outside the gene matches: 5. Germline assignment: CDR1 MNHNS and CDR2 SASEGT. The CDR3 contains 14 residues. Sequencing was carried out using naive CD8+ T cells sorted from blood. The sequence came from a man between 18 and 29 years old in good health. The rearrangement uses TRBV6-1 and TRBJ1-1; TRBD1 matches 7 bases. The DNA for the CDR3 is TGTGCCAGCAGTGAAACAGGGGTCCGGACTGAAGCTTTCTTT. Protein: CASSETGVRTEAFF.